The clone carrying this TCR beta chain was counted ten times or more. A single record per CDR3 protein comes from TCRdb applying MiXCR to the 5' RACE reads. Of 45,000 to 55,000 distinct CDR3 sequences in the sample, less than 6% were seen once. This record comes from a study of neurological immune-mediated disorders. The V gene end was trimmed by 2 bases and the J gene end by 4 bases; junction bases not matched to a gene: 3. The CDR3 sequence is 15 residues long. Sequenced sample: CD4+ T cells from blood. This TCR was recovered from a woman aged 18-35 years with multiple sclerosis. This rearrangement joins TRBV12-3 or TRBV12-4 to TRBJ2-3; TRBD1 matches 10 bases. The CDR3 nucleotides are TGTGCCAGCAGTTTACGACAGGGGGCCGCAGATACGCAGTATTTT. It encodes CASSLRQGAADTQYF.